This TCR beta chain was captured by sequencing in a study of regulatory T cells in long-lasting Graves disease. Regarding time point: persistent/refractory GD, antithyroid drugs over 5 years with positive TRAb. RNA from PBMCs was the source of the TCR library. V trimming: 4 bases; J trimming: 6 bases; junction bases outside the gene matches: 13. In germline, CDR1 is MNHGY, CDR2 SVAAGI. This CDR3 contains 17 residues. Sequencing libraries for TCR beta were prepared with iRepertoire HTBI primers and Arm-PCR of CDR3 regions. In TCRdb, the multiplex PCR reads were re-called with MiXCR into one record per CDR3 protein. The sample yields roughly 430,000 distinct CDR3 sequences, around 20% seen once. Study-level results: Small numbers of samples may have cut accuracy. Persistent patients shared more public clonotypes (under 3,000) than newly diagnosed patients (around 1,000). Among samples with persistent disease, TRBV28, TRBJ1-2 and TRBJ2-5 were favored.

About this clonotype itself: Its antigen is unidentified.

V usage is TRBV6-9 and J usage is TRBJ2-1; 9 bases are shared with TRBD2. The sequences come from peripheral blood mononuclear cells (PBMCs), collected when the disease was refractory, from a patient treated with antithyroid drugs. This clonotype was sampled from a female donor with Graves disease. The CDR3 DNA is TGTGCCAGCAGTTCTAACCCGGGACTAGCTTATTCCAATGAGCAGTTCTTC. The encoded protein is CASSSNPGLAYSNEQFF.